Each of the 27 T cell receptor beta chains below was sequenced from the same sample in a study of control samples from healthy donors and cancer patients. Method: immunoSEQ multiplex PCR; TCRdb's copy keeps in-frame clones and lacks some. This sample yields 90,000 to 100,000 clones, of which around three quarters are seen a single time; roughly a tenth belongs to the top ten. Sequenced sample: blood. The receptors here all came from a woman in her 30s in good health.

This chain uses TRBV30 with TRBJ2-3, with D maybe TRBD1 (5 bases). The CDR3 has 13 residues. V dropped 5 bases and J dropped 2 bases, with 11 bases sitting between them. Germline assignment: CDR1 GTSNPN and CDR2 SVGIG (reference sequence). In nucleotides, the CDR3 is TGTGCCTGGGGGGCCCGCATCACAGATACGCAGTATTTT. This codes for CAWGARITDTQYF. The full variable domain, its missing parts supplied by reference TRBV30 and TRBJ2-3, is SQTIHQWPATLVQPVGSPLSLECTVEGTSNPNLYWYRQAAGRGLQLLFYSVGIGQISSEVPQNLSASRPQDRQFILSSKKLLLSDSGFYLCAWGARITDTQYFGPGTRLTVL.

The gene calls are TRBV11-2 and TRBJ2-1; a possible D gene is TRBD2 (5 bases). V was shortened by 0 bases and J by 8 bases, with 20 bases between the two germline ends. The CDR3 contains 17 residues. Germline lookup yields CDR1 SGHAT and CDR2 FQNNGV. The CDR3 DNA sequence: TGTGCCAGCAGCTTAGACGGTCCCAGCGGAGCCCGGGATGAGCAGTTCTTC. Encoded protein: CASSLDGPSGARDEQFF.

This clone came up a few times. The gene calls are TRBV30 and TRBJ2-5; D is unclear. Germline V CDR1 and CDR2: GTSNPN, SVGIG (reference sequence). Trimming removed 0 bases from V and 5 bases from J, with 7 bases in between. The CDR3 is 12 residues long. The CDR3 DNA sequence: TGTGCCTGGAGTGTAACGGCTGAGACCCAGTACTTC. It codes for CAWSVTAETQYF. The full variable domain, completed using reference TRBV30 and TRBJ2-5, is SQTIHQWPATLVQPVGSPLSLECTVEGTSNPNLYWYRQAAGRGLQLLFYSVGIGQISSEVPQNLSASRPQDRQFILSSKKLLLSDSGFYLCAWSVTAETQYFGPGTRLLVL.

This clone was observed once. The rearrangement uses TRBV18 and TRBJ1-2; 8 positions match TRBD1. The ends lost 3 bases at V and 2 bases at J; junction bases unmatched: 5. This CDR3 is built from 15 residues. Germline CDR1 reads KGHSH; CDR2 reads LQKENI. The CDR3 reads CASSPDRGSNYGYTF. The CDR3 DNA follows: TGTGCCAGCTCACCCGACAGGGGTTCAAACTATGGCTACACCTTC.

The V and J genes are TRBV2 and TRBJ2-3; the match to TRBD1 covers 9 bases. The CDR3 is 15 residues long. J was trimmed by 3 bases and V by 4 bases; bases with no gene match: 5. Germline values: CDR1 SNHLY, CDR2 FYNNEI. In nucleotides, the CDR3 is TGTGCCAGCAGTGGGGGACAGGGTTGGACAGATACGCAGTATTTT. Protein sequence: CASSGGQGWTDTQYF.

This chain links TRBV5-1 with TRBJ2-7; D call uncertain. Trimming pared 0 bases from V and 3 bases from J, leaving 7 bases between. The CDR3 is made up of 13 amino acids. CDR1 is SGHRS and CDR2 is YFSETQ in the germline V gene. Written as DNA, the CDR3 is TGCGCCAGCAGCTTGGGGTACGGCTACGAGCAGTACTTC. Amino acids: CASSLGYGYEQYF.

This clone appeared once. The chain links TRBV4-3 to TRBJ2-3; D uncertain. The V and J ends lost 1 base and 8 bases respectively, with 13 bases between them. The CDR3 length is 14 residues. The germline V gene encodes CDR1 LGHNA and CDR2 YSLEER. CDR3 sequence: CASSQGPVVGTQYF. The CDR3 DNA follows: TGCGCCAGCAGCCAAGGACCGGTCGTGGGTACGCAGTATTTT.

The V and J genes are TRBV6-6 and TRBJ2-6, with 9 bases lining up with TRBD1. Trimming took 5 bases from V and 4 from J; bases not matched to a gene: 9. The CDR3 spans 17 residues. Germline CDR1 MNHNY, CDR2 SVGAGI (reference sequence). CDR3 region: CASSPTGGASGANVLTF. CDR3 sequence (DNA): TGTGCCAGCAGTCCCACAGGGGGCGCAAGCGGGGCCAACGTCCTGACTTTC.

The gene calls are TRBV19 and TRBJ2-3; D gene uncertain. Trimming removed 8 bases at V and 1 base at J, with 13 bases between. CDR3 size: 14 residues. Germline values: CDR1 LNHDA, CDR2 SQIVND (reference sequence). CDR3 residues: CASGRRPGTDTQYF. In DNA, the CDR3 is TGTGCCAGTGGGCGCCGGCCCGGCACAGATACGCAGTATTTT.

This clone turned up a few times. This chain connects TRBV5-4 to TRBJ2-2, with 7 positions matching TRBD1. The CDR3 extends over 15 amino acids. Germline CDR1 is SGHNT and CDR2 is YYREEE (reference sequence). V shed 2 bases and J 3 bases; nucleotides not matched to a gene: 4. CDR3 in amino acids: CASSFGQEDTGELFF. As DNA, the CDR3 is TGTGCCAGCAGCTTCGGACAGGAGGACACCGGGGAGCTGTTTTTT. Together with reference TRBV5-4 and TRBJ2-2, the CDR3 gives the full variable domain: ETGVTQSPTHLIKTRGQQVTLRCSSQSGHNTVSWYQQALGQGPQFIFQYYREEENGRGNFPPRFSGLQFPNYSSELNVNALELDDSALYLCASSFGQEDTGELFFGEGSRLTVL.

As DNA, the CDR3 is TGTGCCTCGTCCCCCTACAGGGGTAGGAACACTGAAGCTTTCTTT. Translation gives CASSPYRGRNTEAFF. The chain joins TRBV30 to TRBJ1-1; TRBD1 agrees at 7 bases. CDR3 length: 15 amino acids. V gave up 7 bases and J gave up 1 base; unmatched junction bases: 12. CDR1 GTSNPN and CDR2 SVGIG come from the germline V gene (reference sequence).

This chain connects TRBV5-1 to TRBJ2-1, with TRBD2 identical over 10 bases. The CDR3 contains 15 residues. Germline lookup yields CDR1 SGHRS and CDR2 YFSETQ. V was clipped by 2 bases and J by 4 bases; unmatched bases: 3. CDR3 amino acids: CASSLLAGSYNEQFF. CDR3 nucleotides: TGCGCCAGCAGCTTACTAGCGGGGTCATACAATGAGCAGTTCTTC.

The V call is TRBV4-1, the J call TRBJ1-6, with a possible D match to TRBD1 (5 bases). The CDR3 extends over 17 amino acids. Trimming took off 0 bases at V and 1 base at J, with 10 bases between the two ends. Per the germline V gene, CDR1 is MGHRA and CDR2 is YSYEKL. For the CDR3, the DNA is TGCGCCAGCAGCCAAGATCAGGGTTTATCCTATAATTCACCCCTCCACTTT. Translation gives CASSQDQGLSYNSPLHF.

This clone has a handful of counts. This chain links TRBV9 with TRBJ1-6, with no clear D. The CDR3 has 15 amino acids. CDR1 and CDR2 from the germline V gene are SGDLS and YYNGEE. V was clipped by 3 bases and J by 7 bases, with 14 bases between them. Written as DNA, the CDR3 is TGTGCCAGCAGCGGTTTCAGCCAACTAAATTCACCCCTCCACTTT. It codes for CASSGFSQLNSPLHF.

This clone came up once. This sequence joins TRBV24-1 and TRBJ1-2; TRBD1 matches at 10 bases. Trimming cost V 7 bases and J 3 bases; bases outside gene matches: 4. The CDR3 loop spans 14 amino acids. CDR1 is KGHDR and CDR2 is SFDVKD in the germline V gene. The DNA for the CDR3 is TGTGCCACCAGCCGACAGGGGGCGGACTATGGCTACACCTTC. Its translation is CATSRQGADYGYTF.

The V gene is TRBV5-1, the J gene TRBJ2-7, with 8 bases aligning to TRBD1. Germline loops: CDR1 SGHRS, CDR2 YFSETQ. Losses at the gene ends were 2 bases for V and 0 bases for J; bases not matched to a gene: 4. The CDR3 spans 15 residues. This chain's CDR3 is CASSFAGTGSYEQYF. As DNA, the CDR3 is TGCGCCAGCAGCTTCGCCGGGACAGGCTCCTACGAGCAGTACTTC.

The J gene is TRBJ1-1, the V gene TRBV19; D remains unclear. The CDR3 contains 12 residues. Looked up from germline, CDR1 is LNHDA and CDR2 is SQIVND (reference sequence). V was pared by 6 bases and J by 7 bases, with 12 bases between. The CDR3 reads CASSPGLGEAFF. The CDR3 DNA follows: TGTGCCAGTAGCCCTGGGTTGGGTGAAGCTTTCTTT.

This chain joins TRBV27 and TRBJ1-2; possible D gene TRBD1, 5 bases. Germline CDR1 MNHEY, CDR2 SMNVEV (reference sequence). The CDR3 has 12 amino acids. V was clipped by 1 base and J by 7 bases, with 7 bases between them. CDR3 in amino acids: CASSLYGGGYTF. The CDR3 DNA follows: TGTGCCAGCAGTTTATACGGGGGTGGCTACACCTTC.

This chain joins TRBV23-1 and TRBJ2-7, with 8 bases that match TRBD1. TRBV23-1 carries the ORF label, with uncertain function. The CDR3 length is 14 residues. V lost 6 bases and J lost 1; bases outside the gene matches: 5. The CDR3 reads CASRPRTGSYEQYF. For the CDR3, the DNA is TGCGCCAGCAGACCAAGGACAGGGTCCTACGAGCAGTACTTC.

This clone was observed once. The chain couples TRBV30 to TRBJ2-3, with 8 bases identical to TRBD1. This CDR3 comprises 14 residues. J lost 3 bases, V lost 7 bases, and 9 bases had no gene match. Germline V CDR1 and CDR2: GTSNPN, SVGIG (reference sequence). As DNA, the CDR3 is TGTGCCTACCAACAGGGGGAGAAGACAGATACGCAGTATTTT. This sequence encodes CAYQQGEKTDTQYF.

This chain joins TRBV29-1 and TRBJ2-7; no reliable D call. The germline V and J ends were trimmed by 3 bases and 4 bases, with 19 bases remaining between them. Germline values: CDR1 SQVTM, CDR2 ANQGSEA. This CDR3 comprises 15 residues. CDR3 in amino acids: CSVERIGYPTYEQYF. The CDR3, as DNA: TGCAGCGTTGAGAGAATAGGGTATCCAACTTACGAGCAGTACTTC.

A word on this clone: Other DNA sequences in the sample encode the same CDR3. The chain is built from TRBV7-2 and TRBJ2-2, with TRBD2 identical over 11 bases. The CDR3 spans 14 residues. The germline V gene has CDR1 SGHTA and CDR2 FQGNSA. V trimming: 5 bases; J trimming: 7 bases; junction bases outside the gene matches: 3. DNA for the CDR3: TGTGCCAGCAGCCCAACTAGCGGGGGCGGGGAGCTGTTTTTT. It yields the protein CASSPTSGGGELFF.

The genes are TRBV29-1 and TRBJ1-2; D is perhaps TRBD1 (5 bases). Trimming removed 1 base at V and 0 bases at J, with 12 bases between. This CDR3 has 15 residues. Germline CDR1 reads SQVTM; CDR2 reads ANQGSEA. The CDR3 here is CSVEGRAGANYGYTF. DNA for the CDR3: TGCAGCGTTGAAGGCAGGGCCGGGGCTAACTATGGCTACACCTTC.

This clone was picked up a small number of times. The chain recombines TRBV10-3 with TRBJ1-2, with D uncertain. This CDR3 is 12 amino acids long. Germline V lookup: CDR1 ENHRY, CDR2 SYGVKD. With 5 bases removed from V and 1 base from J, the gap between germline ends came to 5 bases. CDR3 amino acids: CAISKGNYGYTF. CDR3 sequence (DNA): TGTGCCATCAGTAAGGGTAACTATGGCTACACCTTC.

The genes are TRBV18 and TRBJ1-2; 7 bases agree with TRBD1. V trimming: 8 bases; J trimming: 4 bases; junction bases outside the gene matches: 10. Looked up from germline, CDR1 is KGHSH and CDR2 is LQKENI. CDR3 length: 14 amino acids. CDR3 in amino acids: CASLPDRAGYGYTF. For the CDR3, the DNA is TGTGCCAGCCTACCCGACAGGGCCGGCTATGGCTACACCTTC.

This clone was seen a handful of times. V is TRBV19 and J is TRBJ2-5, with D uncertain. Per germline, CDR1 LNHDA and CDR2 SQIVND (reference sequence). The V end lost 1 base, the J end lost 5 bases, and 11 bases lay between the germline ends. This CDR3 comprises 14 residues. CDR3 coding DNA: TGTGCCAGTAGTATAGGGGTAGTTGTTGAGACCCAGTACTTC. Translated: CASSIGVVVETQYF.

A single count supports this clone. This rearrangement joins TRBV18 to TRBJ2-3; D perhaps matches TRBD2 (5 bases). The germline V gene encodes CDR1 KGHSH and CDR2 LQKENI. V was cut by 4 bases and J by 3 bases, with 14 bases left in between. CDR3 length: 15 amino acids. The CDR3 DNA reads TGTGCCAGCTCACGCGGGTGGGGTCAAACAGATACGCAGTATTTT. As protein: CASSRGWGQTDTQYF.